This T cell receptor beta chain derives from a study of T-cell memory formation after mild COVID-19. The length of the CDR3 is 14 residues. Deletions cut 3 bases from V and 0 bases from J, with 9 bases between. Germline assignment: CDR1 SGHTA and CDR2 FQGNSA. Constant-segment primers served in 5'RACE that generated TCR alpha and TCR beta cDNA libraries bearing sample barcodes and UMIs. TCRdb recomputed calls from the 5' RACE reads with MiXCR, one row per CDR3 protein. The table lists approximately 560,000 distinct CDR3 sequences, around 15% of them singletons. This clonotype was picked up a small number of times. The antigen is undetermined. Study outcomes and limitations: SARS-CoV-2 specificity of second-wave clones peaking day 37 was unconfirmed. Mainly CM and EM harbored the contracting CD4+ clones; mainly EMRA harbored the CD8+ ones.

The sequence was collected from an adult woman who had mild COVID-19 (a few samples of this study predate the infection). Cell type and time point are not known. The V gene is TRBV7-2, the J gene TRBJ2-7; D gene uncertain. Sequencing was done on a sample of PBMCs or a T cell subset sorted from them (not recorded which). The CDR3 is CASSFRPSSYEQYF. The CDR3 bases are TGTGCCAGCAGCTTCAGACCTAGCTCCTACGAGCAGTACTTC. The full variable domain, with the rest looked up from reference TRBV7-2 and TRBJ2-7, is GAGVSQSPSNKVTEKGKDVELRCDPISGHTALYWYRQSLGQGLEFLIYFQGNSAPDKSGLPSDRFSAERTGGSVSTLTIQRTQQEDSAVYLCASSFRPSSYEQYFGPGTRLTVT.